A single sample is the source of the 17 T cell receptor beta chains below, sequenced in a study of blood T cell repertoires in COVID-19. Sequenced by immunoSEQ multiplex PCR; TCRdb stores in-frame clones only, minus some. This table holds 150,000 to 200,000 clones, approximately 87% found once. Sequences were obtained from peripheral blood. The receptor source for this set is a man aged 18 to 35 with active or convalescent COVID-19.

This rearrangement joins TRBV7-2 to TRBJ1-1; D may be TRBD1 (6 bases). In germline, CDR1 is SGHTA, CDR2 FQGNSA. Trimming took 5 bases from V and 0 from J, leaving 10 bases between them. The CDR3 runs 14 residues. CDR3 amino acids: CASSRGLVNTEAFF. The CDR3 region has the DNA TGTGCCAGCAGCAGGGGGTTGGTGAACACTGAAGCTTTCTTT.

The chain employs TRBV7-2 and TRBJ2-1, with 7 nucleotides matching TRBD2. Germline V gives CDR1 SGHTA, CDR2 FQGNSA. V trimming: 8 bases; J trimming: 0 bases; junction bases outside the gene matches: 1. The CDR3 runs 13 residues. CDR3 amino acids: CASWTSSYNEQFF. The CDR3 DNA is TGTGCCAGCTGGACTAGCTCCTACAATGAGCAGTTCTTC.

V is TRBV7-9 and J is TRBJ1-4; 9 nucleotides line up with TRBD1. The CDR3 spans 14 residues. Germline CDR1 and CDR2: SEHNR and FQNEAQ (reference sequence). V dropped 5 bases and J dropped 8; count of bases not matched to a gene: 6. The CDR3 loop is CASSLGQGKEKLFF. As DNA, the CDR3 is TGTGCCAGCAGCCTCGGACAGGGGAAAGAAAAACTGTTTTTT.

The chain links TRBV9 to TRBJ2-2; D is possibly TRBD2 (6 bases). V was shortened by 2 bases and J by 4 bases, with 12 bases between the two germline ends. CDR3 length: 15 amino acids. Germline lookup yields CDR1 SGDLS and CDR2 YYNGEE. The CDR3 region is CASSVEGAGTGELFF. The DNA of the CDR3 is TGTGCCAGCAGCGTTGAGGGAGCGGGCACCGGGGAGCTGTTTTTT.

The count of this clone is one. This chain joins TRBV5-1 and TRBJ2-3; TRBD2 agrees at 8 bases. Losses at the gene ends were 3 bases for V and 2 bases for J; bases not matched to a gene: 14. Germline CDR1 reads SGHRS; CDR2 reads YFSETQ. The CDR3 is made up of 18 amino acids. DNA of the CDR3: TGCGCCAGCAGCTGGACTCGGGGGGGACTATCTTACACAGATACGCAGTATTTT. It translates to CASSWTRGGLSYTDTQYF.

CDR3 sequence: CASSLGVGEKLFF. As DNA, the CDR3 is TGCGCCAGCAGCTTAGGGGTAGGAGAAAAACTGTTTTTT. The chain joins TRBV5-1 to TRBJ1-4, with D tentatively TRBD1 (5 bases). CDR1 and CDR2 (germline): SGHRS, YFSETQ. The V end was cut by 2 bases, the J end by 8 bases, with 10 bases between. There are 13 residues in the CDR3.

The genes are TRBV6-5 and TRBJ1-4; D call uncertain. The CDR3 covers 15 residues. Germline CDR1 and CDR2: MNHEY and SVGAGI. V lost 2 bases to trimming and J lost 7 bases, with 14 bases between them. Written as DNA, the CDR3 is TGTGCCAGCAGTTACCTCATGGGCGAACTTGAAAAACTGTTTTTT. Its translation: CASSYLMGELEKLFF.

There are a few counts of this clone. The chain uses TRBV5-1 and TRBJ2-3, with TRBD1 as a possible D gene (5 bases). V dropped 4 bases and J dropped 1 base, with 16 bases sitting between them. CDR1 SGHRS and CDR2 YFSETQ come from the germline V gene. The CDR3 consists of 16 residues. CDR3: CASSALPLQGTDTQYF. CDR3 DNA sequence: TGCGCCAGCAGCGCCTTACCCCTACAGGGCACAGATACGCAGTATTTT.

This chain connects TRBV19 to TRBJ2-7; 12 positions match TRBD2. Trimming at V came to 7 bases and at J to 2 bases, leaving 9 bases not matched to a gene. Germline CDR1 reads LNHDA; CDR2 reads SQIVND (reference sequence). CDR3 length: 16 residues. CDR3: CASKRTSGVRPYEQYV. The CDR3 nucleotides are TGTGCCAGTAAGCGGACTAGCGGGGTTAGGCCCTACGAGCAGTACGTC.

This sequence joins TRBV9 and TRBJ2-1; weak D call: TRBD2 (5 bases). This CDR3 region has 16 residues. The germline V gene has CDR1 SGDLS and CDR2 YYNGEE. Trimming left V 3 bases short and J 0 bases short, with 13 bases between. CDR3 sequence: CASSGVASSSYNEQFF. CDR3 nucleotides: TGTGCCAGCAGCGGGGTAGCGTCAAGCTCCTACAATGAGCAGTTCTTC.

The DNA for the CDR3 is TGTGCCAGCTATCCGGGGTTGACCACAGATACGCAGTATTTT. Translation: CASYPGLTTDTQYF. The chain carries TRBV2 and TRBJ2-3; D possibly corresponds to TRBD2 (5 bases). This CDR3 is 14 amino acids long. CDR1 and CDR2 (germline): SNHLY, FYNNEI. Trimming cost V 8 bases and J 2 bases, with 14 bases left between them.

Written as DNA, the CDR3 is TGTGCTAGTGGTCCGGGGTCACTGGGAACTAATGAAAAACTGTTTTTT. Translating it yields CASGPGSLGTNEKLFF. The chain recombines TRBV12-5 with TRBJ1-4, with no clear D. V was trimmed by 5 bases and J by 1 base, leaving 14 bases between them. Germline lookup yields CDR1 LGHNT and CDR2 FRNRAP. The CDR3 length is 16 residues.

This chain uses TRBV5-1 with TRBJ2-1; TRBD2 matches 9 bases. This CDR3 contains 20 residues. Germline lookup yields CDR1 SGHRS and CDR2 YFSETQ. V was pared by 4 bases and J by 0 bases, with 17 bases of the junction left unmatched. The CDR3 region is CASSGPSTSGFKSSYNEQFF. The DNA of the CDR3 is TGCGCCAGCAGCGGACCTTCGACTAGCGGTTTCAAGAGCTCCTACAATGAGCAGTTCTTC.

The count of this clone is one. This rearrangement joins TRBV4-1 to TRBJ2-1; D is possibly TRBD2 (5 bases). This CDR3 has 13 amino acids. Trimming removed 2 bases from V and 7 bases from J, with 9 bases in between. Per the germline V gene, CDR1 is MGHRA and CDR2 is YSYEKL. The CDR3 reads CASSQPGNNEQFF. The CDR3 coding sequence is TGCGCCAGCAGCCAACCCGGGAATAATGAGCAGTTCTTC.

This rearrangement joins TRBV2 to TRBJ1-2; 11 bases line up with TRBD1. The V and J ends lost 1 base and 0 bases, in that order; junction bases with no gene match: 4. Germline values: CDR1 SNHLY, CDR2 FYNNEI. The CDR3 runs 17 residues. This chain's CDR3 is CASSEEDRGPSNYGYTF. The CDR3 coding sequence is TGTGCCAGCAGTGAAGAGGACAGGGGGCCCTCTAACTATGGCTACACCTTC.

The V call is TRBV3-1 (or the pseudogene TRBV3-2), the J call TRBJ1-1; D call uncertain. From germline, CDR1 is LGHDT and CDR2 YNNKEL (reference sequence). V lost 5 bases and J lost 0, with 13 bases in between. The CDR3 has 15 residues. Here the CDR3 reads CASSGRGSMNTEAFF. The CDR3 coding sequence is TGTGCCAGCAGCGGGCGGGGTTCCATGAACACTGAAGCTTTCTTT.

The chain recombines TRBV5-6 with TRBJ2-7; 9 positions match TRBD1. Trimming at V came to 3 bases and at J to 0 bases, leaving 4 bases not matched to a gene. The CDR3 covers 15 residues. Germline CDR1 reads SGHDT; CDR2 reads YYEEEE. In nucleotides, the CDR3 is TGTGCCAGCAGCTCCGGGACAGGGATCTCCTACGAGCAGTACTTC. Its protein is CASSSGTGISYEQYF.